This record covers a single T cell receptor (beta chain). Germline V gene data show CDR1 as MNHEY and CDR2 as SVGEGT. The CDR3 extends over 13 amino acids. V lost 5 bases to trimming and J lost 2 bases, with 10 bases between them. The sample belongs to a study of blood T cell repertoires in COVID-19. Study information: PBMCs, B-cell-depleted T cells, or T cells provided the cDNA or gDNA that made up the material.

In the original processing: Estimation of nucleated cell counts relied on the amplification of reference gene primers. Some clones are missing from TCRdb's copy, which holds only in-frame ones; the method was immunoSEQ multiplex PCR. The V and J calls and clone size were taken over from that table, and D and trimming were inferred from the DNA. This table holds around 230,000 clones, 88% found once. The specimen sequenced was PBMCs or T cells enriched from blood (not recorded which). The V and J genes are TRBV6-2 or TRBV6-3 and TRBJ2-7; D is possibly TRBD1 (6 bases). The sequence was collected from a woman aged 30 to 39 who had recovered from COVID-19. The CDR3 bases are TGTGCCAGCAGTCGGACAGCGGCCTACGAGCAGTACTTC. The encoded protein is CASSRTAAYEQYF.